The 8 T cell receptor beta chains below all came from one sample that was sequenced in a study of CD8+ T cells in alopecia areata. Noted treatment: oral pan-JAK inhibitor, 5-10 mg twice daily. It was cDNA, reverse transcribed from extracted RNA, that served as the sequencing template. Sequencing used immunoSEQ multiplex PCR; TCRdb keeps in-frame clones, though not all of them. The sample includes roughly 220,000 clones, approximately 70% seen only once; the top ten take more than 0.95%. Here the sequenced sample was CD4+ T cells sorted from blood, taken between weeks 43 and 45, from a patient treated with tofacitinib. The receptors come from a human donor with alopecia areata.

The chain combines TRBV19 with TRBJ2-7, with D possibly TRBD1 on 6 matching bases. Germline CDR1 and CDR2: LNHDA and SQIVND (reference sequence). The CDR3 consists of 14 residues. Deletions cut 5 bases from V and 0 bases from J, with 11 bases between. The DNA of the CDR3 is TGTGCCAGTAGTCTGGACAGTAACTCCTACGAGCAGTACTTC. Its translation is CASSLDSNSYEQYF.

The genes are TRBV6-5 and TRBJ1-5; a weak D match, TRBD1 (6 bases). This CDR3 has 14 amino acids. The ends were cut back, 9 bases at V and 0 bases at J, with 12 bases in the middle. Germline V CDR1 and CDR2: MNHEY, SVGAGI. CDR3 nucleotides: TGTGCCAGTAAAGGGACAAATAGCAATCAGCCCCAGCATTTT. Its protein product is CASKGTNSNQPQHF.

The rearrangement uses TRBV18 and TRBJ1-6, with no clear D. CDR1 and CDR2 (germline): KGHSH, LQKENI. Trimming removed 3 bases from V and 5 bases from J, with 5 bases in between. The CDR3 totals 13 residues. CDR3 in amino acids: CASSPENNSPLHF. The CDR3 region has the DNA TGTGCCAGCTCACCGGAGAATAATTCACCCCTCCACTTT.

This sequence joins TRBV29-1 and TRBJ1-1; D remains ambiguous. Germline assignment: CDR1 SQVTM and CDR2 ANQGSEA. The CDR3 has 13 residues. V was trimmed by 5 bases and J by 3 bases, leaving 13 bases between them. In nucleotides, the CDR3 is TGCAGCGTTTCACTGCGGGCGCACACTGAAGCTTTCTTT. Translating it yields CSVSLRAHTEAFF.

V usage is TRBV5-1 and J usage is TRBJ1-1; unclear D gene. The CDR3 has 14 residues. The V gene lost 5 bases and the J gene lost 1 base, with 12 bases spanning the gap. The germline V gene encodes CDR1 SGHRS and CDR2 YFSETQ. The CDR3 spells CASSSPPENTEAFF. In DNA, the CDR3 is TGCGCCAGCAGTTCACCCCCCGAGAACACTGAAGCTTTCTTT.

This clone was seen a single time. The gene calls are TRBV18 and TRBJ1-2; maybe TRBD1 (6 bases). CDR3 size: 12 residues. The V end was cut by 4 bases, the J end by 6 bases, with 9 bases between. Germline V lookup: CDR1 KGHSH, CDR2 LQKENI. As DNA, the CDR3 is TGTGCCAGCTCACTTGGGGGCGATGGCTACACCTTC. Its translation: CASSLGGDGYTF.

The chain recombines TRBV5-1 with TRBJ2-1, with D unresolved. Trimming cost V 0 bases and J 10 bases, with 11 bases left between them. This CDR3 has 13 residues. The germline CDR1 and CDR2 sequences are SGHRS and YFSETQ. Written as DNA, the CDR3 is TGCGCCAGCAGCTTGGGTTGGGGTTCGGAGCAGTTCTTC. Translated: CASSLGWGSEQFF.

The rearrangement links TRBV6-5 to TRBJ1-6; D possibly corresponds to TRBD1 (5 bases). V was trimmed by 5 bases and J by 7 bases, leaving 12 bases between them. The CDR3 has 14 residues. From germline, CDR1 is MNHEY and CDR2 SVGAGI. In DNA, the CDR3 is TGTGCCAGCAGTCAGCAGGGATTAAATTCACCCCTCCACTTT. This translates into CASSQQGLNSPLHF.